The entry below describes one T cell receptor (beta chain). The antigen it binds to is not known. The record has no base qualities; no much larger clone is one base away. This entry comes from a study of CD8 T cells in ankylosing spondylitis (dated by TCRdb to the late 2010s). Some background on the complete study: To find TCR variants linked to disease, the study profiled T cell receptor beta repertoires in ankylosing spondylitis patients and healthy donors. The whole study cohort included under 140 healthy donors and 25 ankylosing spondylitis patients. Samples of peripheral blood were taken, and for ankylosing spondylitis patients, synovial fluid was collected as well. What the authors observed across the whole study: According to the report, matched synovial fluid samples from ankylosing spondylitis patients were significantly enriched for the disease-linked clones. Some TCR beta motif variants had previously been reported in synovial fluid and blood of reactive arthritis patients, which suggested common disease-initiation mechanisms. The disease-linked clones had a CD8+ phenotype and were found at relatively low frequencies in peripheral blood. A TCR beta motif of about 8 highly homologous amino acid variants appeared characteristic of blood from ankylosing spondylitis patients.

The sequencing machine was an Illumina HiSeq 2500. TCR beta libraries were prepared by quantitative 5'-RACE with molecular barcodes. The paper's processing steps were these. A new computational method based on a probabilistic model of VDJ rearrangement was used to identify disease-linked TCR variants. The raw public data were reprocessed by TCRdb itself: fastp quality trimming at Q25, MiXCR clonotype calling, in-frame beta chains only. Records with the same CDR3 protein are collapsed into one entry carrying the most frequent genes and DNA. TCRdb, rather than the study authors, made the V and J calls. This sample lists hundreds of thousands of distinct CDR3 sequences; about a sixth were detected once. Jointly, the top ten make up approximately 1% of the sample. For CDR1 and CDR2, the germline V gene lists MNHEY and SVGAGI. At the junction V is shortened by 2 bases and J by 4 bases; bases outside the gene matches: 5. Including the terminal cysteine and phenylalanine, the CDR3 comprises 16 residues. Left in the record is the CDR3 DNA by itself, 48 bases read in frame from the first base.

Sequencing used blood, either unsorted or a sorted T cell fraction (not recorded which). This sequence was found in a male donor with ankylosing spondylitis. This receptor chain uses TRBV6-5 and TRBJ2-2; a stretch of 9 junction bases matches TRBD1. At the DNA level, the sequence is TGTGCCAGCAGTTACACGGACAGGGGCGCCACCGGGGAGCTGTTTTTT. Translated, this gives CASSYTDRGATGELFF.